Listed here are 28 T cell receptor beta chains from one sample, sequenced in a study of PD-1 blockade in classical Hodgkin lymphoma. The method was immunoSEQ multiplex PCR; TCRdb's version includes in-frame clones alone and lacks a portion of them. Among fewer than 100,000 clones listed, just under 95% were seen once. Relapses following autologous stem cell transplantation were seen in all patients, with brentuximab vedotin exposure varying. The material sequenced was peripheral blood mononuclear cells (PBMCs), taken at baseline. These receptor sequences come from a human donor with classical Hodgkin lymphoma.

The chain is built from TRBV28 and TRBJ2-7, with 10 bases aligning to TRBD2. From germline, CDR1 is MDHEN and CDR2 SYDVKM. The CDR3 runs to 17 residues. The V and J ends lost 5 bases and 0 bases, in that order; junction bases with no gene match: 10. CDR3 sequence reads: CASSLIPGTSASYEQYF. The CDR3 DNA sequence: TGTGCCAGCAGTCTGATTCCCGGGACTAGCGCCTCCTACGAGCAGTACTTC.

The CDR3 DNA reads TGCGCCAGCAAGGCCTCAGGGACACATGGCTACACCTTC. It yields the protein CASKASGTHGYTF. This sequence joins TRBV5-1 and TRBJ1-2, with TRBD1 as a possible D gene (6 bases). Germline-derived CDR1 and CDR2 are SGHRS and YFSETQ. Trimming removed 6 bases at V and 6 bases at J, with 15 bases between. The CDR3 consists of 13 residues. The full variable domain, with the rest looked up from reference TRBV5-1 and TRBJ1-2, is KAGVTQTPRYLIKTRGQQVTLSCSPISGHRSVSWYQQTPGQGLQFLFEYFSETQRNKGNFPGRFSGRQFSNSRSEMNVSTLELGDSALYLCASKASGTHGYTFGSGTRLTVV.

The genes are TRBV5-1 and TRBJ2-5, with 10 nucleotides matching TRBD2. V lost 2 bases to trimming and J lost 5 bases; unmatched junction nucleotides: 6. The CDR3 covers 15 residues. Germline V gene sequence: CDR1 SGHRS, CDR2 YFSETQ. CDR3: CASSFGFSGRETQYF. CDR3 in DNA: TGCGCCAGCAGCTTCGGGTTTAGCGGGAGGGAGACCCAGTACTTC.

The V gene is TRBV30, the J gene TRBJ2-1; tentative D call: TRBD2 (7 bases). The CDR3 contains 13 residues. The V gene lost 3 bases and the J gene lost 15 bases, with 21 bases spanning the gap. CDR1 is GTSNPN, CDR2 SVGIG, per germline (reference sequence). CDR3 region: CAWSALAGASWFF. DNA of the CDR3: TGTGCCTGGAGCGCCTTGGCGGGGGCCTCCTGGTTCTTC.

The chain couples TRBV19 to TRBJ2-7; D is possibly TRBD1 or TRBD2 (5 bases each). Germline assignment: CDR1 LNHDA and CDR2 SQIVND (reference sequence). Trimming removed 6 bases at V and 6 bases at J, with 18 bases between. The CDR3 is 14 amino acids. This CDR3 reads CASRVRDPKAEQYF. The CDR3 DNA follows: TGTGCCAGTAGGGTACGGGACCCGAAGGCCGAGCAGTACTTC. Drawing the rest from reference TRBV19 and TRBJ2-7, the complete variable domain is DGGITQSPKYLFRKEGQNVTLSCEQNLNHDAMYWYRQDPGQGLRLIYYSQIVNDFQKGDIAEGYSVSREKKESFPLTVTSAQKNPTAFYLCASRVRDPKAEQYFGPGTRLTVT.

The chain recombines TRBV21-1 with TRBJ2-3; the DNA was not used to check the table's D call, TRBD1. TRBV21-1 is classified as a pseudogene. This CDR3 has 15 residues. Here the CDR3 reads CASSKGRGLADTQYF. The CDR3, as DNA: TGTGCCAGCAGCAAAGGGAGGGGGCTCGCAGATACGCAGTATTTT.

This chain joins TRBV29-1 and TRBJ1-4; D is undetermined. V shed 7 bases and J shed 0 bases, with 9 bases lying between them. The germline CDR1 and CDR2 sequences are SQVTM and ANQGSEA. The CDR3 spans 13 residues. The CDR3 loop is CSAASATNEKLFF. Here the CDR3 DNA reads TGCAGCGCTGCGTCTGCAACTAATGAAAAACTGTTTTTT.

The CDR3: CASSRRTSGMTDTQYF. The CDR3 coding sequence is TGTGCCAGCAGCCGTCGGACTAGCGGGATGACAGATACGCAGTATTTT. The chain combines TRBV7-9 with TRBJ2-3; TRBD2 agrees at 12 bases. Trimming cost V 5 bases and J 3 bases; bases outside gene matches: 6. Germline CDR1 and CDR2: SEHNR and FQNEAQ (reference sequence). This CDR3 contains 16 residues.

The V call is TRBV19, the J call TRBJ1-2; tentative D call: TRBD1 (5 bases). V lost 3 bases, J lost 4 bases, and 18 bases lay in between. The CDR3 has 16 amino acids. Germline CDR1 reads LNHDA; CDR2 reads SQIVND (reference sequence). The CDR3 DNA reads as TGTGCCAGTAGTATGGGTGACAGCTCGGAACTCTATGGCTACACCTTC. Amino acids: CASSMGDSSELYGYTF.

The rearrangement joins TRBV30 to TRBJ2-7; D tentatively fits TRBD1 or TRBD2 (5 bases each). With 0 bases removed from V and 3 bases from J, the gap between germline ends came to 18 bases. Germline CDR1 GTSNPN, CDR2 SVGIG (reference sequence). The CDR3 length is 16 residues. As DNA, the CDR3 is TGTGCCTGGAGTGTAGCCCCAACGGGACGGGGCTACGAGCAGTACTTC. Translating it yields CAWSVAPTGRGYEQYF.

V and J are TRBV5-1 and TRBJ2-3; 16 positions agree with TRBD2. Germline assignment: CDR1 SGHRS and CDR2 YFSETQ. The V gene end was trimmed by 4 bases and the J gene end by 0 bases; junction bases not matched to a gene: 8. The length of the CDR3 is 19 residues. CDR3 sequence: CASSTGLAGGVASTDTQYF. The CDR3 coding sequence is TGCGCCAGCAGCACGGGACTAGCGGGAGGGGTTGCTAGCACAGATACGCAGTATTTT.

The J gene is TRBJ2-3, the V gene TRBV6-5; the D is unclear. Per the germline V gene, CDR1 is MNHEY and CDR2 is SVGAGI. This CDR3 is 15 amino acids long. Between the trimmed V and J ends, which lost 8 bases and 1 base, there was a span of 16 bases. The CDR3 bases are TGTGCCAGCTCCCAGTCCCGGGTCGGCACAGATACGCAGTATTTT. Translating it yields CASSQSRVGTDTQYF.

The V gene is TRBV28, the J gene TRBJ2-5; D is unclear. The V end was cut by 5 bases, the J end by 4 bases, with 5 bases between. CDR1 and CDR2 (germline): MDHEN, SYDVKM. CDR3 length equals 11 residues. The CDR3 coding sequence is TGTGCCAGCAGTCCTCGAGAGACCCAGTACTTC. The encoded protein is CASSPRETQYF.

This clone was detected once. The chain links TRBV27 to TRBJ1-2, with 7 bases matching TRBD1. With V trimmed by 6 bases and J by 1 base, 8 bases remained unmatched. Germline CDR1 and CDR2: MNHEY and SMNVEV (reference sequence). This CDR3 contains 15 residues. CDR3 in amino acids: CASSSGQAFNYGYTF. The CDR3 DNA follows: TGTGCCAGCAGCTCCGGACAGGCGTTTAACTATGGCTACACCTTC.

The chain employs TRBV29-1 and TRBJ1-2; the D gene is possibly TRBD1 (6 bases). Looked up from germline, CDR1 is SQVTM and CDR2 is ANQGSEA. V was clipped by 2 bases and J by 8 bases, with 9 bases between them. There are 11 residues in the CDR3. The CDR3 DNA is TGCAGCGTTGAAAGGGGGAGAGGCTACACCTTC. Protein: CSVERGRGYTF.

The chain links TRBV2 to TRBJ1-2, with a weak D call TRBD1 (6 bases). There are 14 residues in the CDR3. Germline values: CDR1 SNHLY, CDR2 FYNNEI. Here the CDR3 DNA reads TGTGCTCCAGCTCCCCGGGGGCTCAACTATGGCTACACCTTC. Translating it yields CAPAPRGLNYGYTF. The full variable domain, in which reference TRBV2 and TRBJ1-2 provide the parts outside the CDR3, is EPEVTQTPSHQVTQMGQEVILRCVPISNHLYFYWYRQILGQKVEFLVSFYNNEISEKSEIFDDQFSVERPDGSNFTLKIRSTKLEDSAMYFCAPAPRGLNYGYTFGSGTRLTVV.

The chain is built from TRBV15 and TRBJ1-3; D unresolved. The CDR3 sequence is 15 residues long. The ends were cut back, 0 bases at V and 2 bases at J, with 8 bases in the middle. Germline V gives CDR1 LNHNV, CDR2 YYDKDF (reference sequence). The CDR3 loop reads CATSREGGTGNTIYF. CDR3 nucleotides: TGTGCCACCAGCAGAGAGGGAGGGACTGGAAACACCATATATTTT.

The gene calls are TRBV29-1 and TRBJ2-7; either TRBD1 or TRBD2 may supply D (6 bases each). CDR1 is SQVTM, CDR2 ANQGSEA, per germline. Trimming removed 6 bases from V and 0 bases from J, with 15 bases in between. The CDR3 contains 14 residues. The CDR3: CSVAGHLSSYEQYF. As DNA, the CDR3 is TGCAGCGTCGCGGGACACCTCAGCTCCTACGAGCAGTACTTC.

This clone was seen only a few times. V usage is TRBV28 and J usage is TRBJ2-1; D tentatively reads TRBD1 or TRBD2 (6 bases each). Germline assignment: CDR1 MDHEN and CDR2 SYDVKM. The CDR3 consists of 15 residues. Trimming stripped 2 bases from V and 2 bases from J, with 10 bases between. This CDR3 reads CASSLGGTPYNEQFF. The DNA for the CDR3 is TGTGCCAGCAGTTTAGGAGGGACACCCTACAATGAGCAGTTCTTC. Full variable domain (outside the CDR3, taken from reference TRBV28 and TRBJ2-1): DVKVTQSSRYLVKRTGEKVFLECVQDMDHENMFWYRQDPGLGLRLIYFSYDVKMKEKGDIPEGYSVSREKKERFSLILESASTNQTSMYLCASSLGGTPYNEQFFGPGTRLTVL.

The V and J genes are TRBV6-5 and TRBJ2-2, with 10 bases that match TRBD1. The CDR3 totals 16 residues. The V gene's germline CDR1 is MNHEY and CDR2 SVGAGI. With V trimmed by 4 bases and J by 3 bases, 5 bases remained unmatched. Written as DNA, the CDR3 is TGTGCCAGCAGTTCGGGACAGGGGCCTTACACCGGGGAGCTGTTTTTT. Protein: CASSSGQGPYTGELFF.

The table lists this clone with a few counts. DNA for the CDR3: TGTGCCTGGAGGAACAGCGCATATAACACTGAAGCTTTCTTT. Amino acids: CAWRNSAYNTEAFF. This chain connects TRBV30 to TRBJ1-1, with unresolved D. CDR3 size: 14 residues. Trimming stripped 3 bases from V and 2 bases from J, with 13 bases between. Germline V gene sequence: CDR1 GTSNPN, CDR2 SVGIG (reference sequence).

V and J are TRBV15 and TRBJ1-4; D perhaps matches TRBD1 (5 bases). Germline assignment: CDR1 LNHNV and CDR2 YYDKDF (reference sequence). The CDR3 contains 14 residues. With 2 bases removed from V and 7 bases from J, the gap between germline ends came to 11 bases. The CDR3 DNA sequence: TGTGCCACCAGCAGAAGTACAGGCTTTGAAAAACTGTTTTTT. The encoded protein is CATSRSTGFEKLFF. Together with reference TRBV15 and TRBJ1-4, the CDR3 gives the full variable domain: DAMVIQNPRYQVTQFGKPVTLSCSQTLNHNVMYWYQQKSSQAPKLLFHYYDKDFNNEADTPDNFQSRRPNTSFCFLDIRSPGLGDTAMYLCATSRSTGFEKLFFGSGTQLSVL.

The V and J genes are TRBV4-2 and TRBJ1-5, with D maybe TRBD1 (6 bases). Germline lookup yields CDR1 LGHNA and CDR2 YNFKEQ. V was pared by 1 base and J by 0 bases, with 13 bases between. The CDR3 runs to 17 residues. CDR3 coding DNA: TGTGCCAGCAGCCAAGGGGGGTGGGGGCTTAGCAATCAGCCCCAGCATTTT. It encodes CASSQGGWGLSNQPQHF.

The chain uses TRBV13 and TRBJ2-3; 15 positions agree with TRBD2. This CDR3 is 19 amino acids long. With V trimmed by 5 bases and J by 4 bases, 13 bases remained unmatched. Germline CDR1 reads PRHDT; CDR2 reads FYEKMQ (reference sequence). The CDR3, as DNA: TGTGCCAGCAGCCAAGGACTAGCGGGAGGGCGGGGGAGACCAGATACGCAGTATTTT. This translates into CASSQGLAGGRGRPDTQYF.

This chain uses TRBV6-5 with TRBJ2-7; tentatively, D is TRBD1 (6 bases). This CDR3 is 14 amino acids long. Deletions cut 5 bases from V and 4 bases from J, with 15 bases between. The germline V gene has CDR1 MNHEY and CDR2 SVGAGI. CDR3 sequence: CASSTWTAKYEQYF. Here the CDR3 DNA reads TGTGCCAGCAGTACCTGGACAGCCAAATACGAGCAGTACTTC.

The chain recombines TRBV10-3 with TRBJ2-7; the D is unclear. CDR3 size: 12 residues. Trimming cost V 4 bases and J 4 bases, with 8 bases left between them. CDR1 is ENHRY and CDR2 is SYGVKD in the germline V gene. This chain's CDR3 is CAISVVGYEQYF. DNA of the CDR3: TGTGCCATCAGTGTTGTAGGTTACGAGCAGTACTTC.

With regard to this clone: Other DNA sequences from this sample encode an identical CDR3 as well. The rearrangement joins TRBV5-1 to TRBJ2-3; D is unresolved. V lost 3 bases, J lost 2 bases, and 4 bases lay in between. CDR1 SGHRS and CDR2 YFSETQ come from the germline V gene. The CDR3 consists of 12 residues. This CDR3 reads CASSSTTDTQYF. In DNA, the CDR3 is TGCGCCAGCAGCTCGACCACAGATACGCAGTATTTT. Together with reference TRBV5-1 and TRBJ2-3, the CDR3 gives the full variable domain: KAGVTQTPRYLIKTRGQQVTLSCSPISGHRSVSWYQQTPGQGLQFLFEYFSETQRNKGNFPGRFSGRQFSNSRSEMNVSTLELGDSALYLCASSSTTDTQYFGPGTRLTVL.

The CDR3 loop reads CASRAIQRTGEFF. The CDR3 region has the DNA TGTGCCAGCAGAGCAATACAAAGGACAGGGGAGTTCTTC. The chain carries TRBV27 and TRBJ2-1; TRBD1 agrees at 9 bases. The CDR3 is 13 amino acids. V lost 6 bases to trimming and J lost 14 bases; unmatched junction nucleotides: 11. Germline CDR1 reads MNHEY; CDR2 reads SMNVEV (reference sequence).